This entry is about one T cell receptor (beta chain). The data were produced by immunoSEQ multiplex PCR, yet TCRdb's version contains in-frame clones alone and is incomplete. The sample shows about 88,000 clones, 80% to 90% of them seen only once. The data originate from a study of radiation and T cells in renal cell carcinoma. V dropped 2 bases and J dropped 5 bases, with 13 bases sitting between them. The length of the CDR3 is 15 residues. This sample's time point: baseline pretreatment blood. Treatment: 15 Gy SBRT to primary tumor, nephrectomy 4 weeks later. This clonotype originated in a man aged 45-65 years with renal cell carcinoma. The J gene is TRBJ1-5, the V gene TRBV23-1; no firm D call. TRBV23-1 qualifies as an ORF whose function is uncertain. The sequences come from blood, collected from a patient whose treatment included radiotherapy and nephrectomy. The CDR3 DNA reads TGCGCCAGCAGTCAAAGGCGCAGGCCTCATCAGCCCCAGCATTTT. Its protein product is CASSQRRRPHQPQHF.